Below are 24 T cell receptor beta chains sequenced from a single sample in a study of CXCR3-negative and CXCR3-positive naive CD8 T cells. The TRB cDNA libraries were prepared by 5' RACE with UMI labels. No DNA is given; TCRdb re-called the 5' RACE reads and lists each CDR3 protein once. The data show approximately 6,800 distinct CDR3 sequences, and the top ten clones hold approximately 1.3%. The sample comprised naive CXCR3- CD8+ T cells from blood. The subset: CD45RO-CCR7+CD27+CD95- naive CD8+ T cells lacking CXCR3 (TNR3-). Receptor source: a human donor in good health. Some clones in this sample may be carry-over from other donors' samples.

This clonotype counts as medium-sized by frequency. This chain connects TRBV29-1 to TRBJ2-1; TCRdb's D call, TRBD1, is unchecked because there is no DNA. CDR3 length equals 13 residues. Per germline, CDR1 SQVTM and CDR2 ANQGSEA. The CDR3 is CSVESRVGNEQFF.

The V gene is TRBV6-5, the J gene TRBJ2-2; TCRdb gives TRBD2 as the D gene, but with no DNA this cannot be confirmed. The length of the CDR3 is 14 residues. Germline-derived CDR1 and CDR2 are MNHEY and SVGAGI. The CDR3 here is CASSPGTNTGELFF.

The rearrangement joins TRBV14 to TRBJ2-7; no DNA is available, so the TRBD1 call from TCRdb remains unchecked. The CDR3 is 14 amino acids. CDR1 SGHDN and CDR2 FVKESK come from the germline V gene. The chain's CDR3 is CASSQGGGPYEQYF.

Its frequency marks this clonotype as medium-sized (0.01 to 0.1%). The rearrangement links TRBV9 to TRBJ2-1; the TCRdb D gene call, TRBD2, has no DNA to confirm it. The CDR3 covers 15 residues. Germline loops: CDR1 SGDLS, CDR2 YYNGEE. CDR3 residues: CASSPQDVAYNEQFF.

This clonotype shows up as medium-sized (0.01 to 0.1%) by frequency. The V and J genes are TRBV29-1 and TRBJ2-2; TCRdb's D gene call, TRBD1, goes unchecked for lack of DNA. Germline V gives CDR1 SQVTM, CDR2 ANQGSEA. CDR3 size: 15 residues. CDR3 in amino acids: CSVSPRTGGTGELFF.

The chain uses TRBV4-1 and TRBJ1-1; TCRdb lists TRBD1, though no DNA is available to test this call. The V gene's germline CDR1 is MGHRA and CDR2 YSYEKL. CDR3 length: 15 amino acids. The CDR3 loop is CASSQVAPMNTEAFF.

Considering frequency, this clonotype is medium-sized. The gene calls are TRBV7-9 and TRBJ2-5; TCRdb's assignment of TRBD1 cannot be checked, as there is no DNA. Germline loops: CDR1 SEHNR, CDR2 FQNEAQ (reference sequence). The CDR3 has 15 residues. CDR3 protein: CASSLRTAREETQYF.

The J gene is TRBJ1-1, the V gene TRBV2. Germline lookup yields CDR1 SNHLY and CDR2 FYNNEI. CDR3 length: 18 residues. The CDR3: CASSETHNYQHMNTEAFF.

V and J are TRBV10-3 and TRBJ2-5; TCRdb reports TRBD1, a call that lacks DNA to check it against. CDR1 is ENHRY, CDR2 SYGVKD, per germline. The CDR3 is 15 amino acids. The CDR3 loop reads CAISDPPGTQETQYF.

Measured by frequency, this clonotype is medium-sized. The chain recombines TRBV20-1 with TRBJ2-1; the TCRdb D gene call, TRBD1, has no DNA to confirm it. The CDR3 spans 15 residues. Germline V gene data show CDR1 as DFQATT and CDR2 as SNEGSKA (reference sequence). The CDR3: CSARGGTDPDNEQFF.

Judged by frequency, this clonotype is medium-sized (0.01 to 0.1%). The rearrangement joins TRBV7-9 to TRBJ1-5; absent DNA, TCRdb's TRBD1 call cannot be checked. This CDR3 is 15 amino acids long. Germline V gene sequence: CDR1 SEHNR, CDR2 FQNEAQ (reference sequence). CDR3 protein: CASSWTGEGNQPQHF.

The V call is TRBV20-1, the J call TRBJ2-4; absent DNA, TCRdb's TRBD1 call cannot be checked. The CDR3 consists of 13 residues. Germline V gene data show CDR1 as DFQATT and CDR2 as SNEGSKA (reference sequence). The CDR3: CSASPGDQNIQYF.

The genes are TRBV5-6 and TRBJ2-1. The germline CDR1 and CDR2 sequences are SGHDT and YYEEEE. The CDR3 has 11 amino acids. The CDR3 sequence: CASSRTGEQFF. The full variable domain, its missing parts supplied by reference TRBV5-6 and TRBJ2-1, is DAGVTQSPTHLIKTRGQQVTLRCSPKSGHDTVSWYQQALGQGPQFIFQYYEEEERQRGNFPDRFSGHQFPNYSSELNVNALLLGDSALYLCASSRTGEQFFGPGTRLTVL.

The J gene is TRBJ1-1, the V gene TRBV19. There are 15 residues in the CDR3. CDR1 and CDR2 (germline): LNHDA, SQIVND (reference sequence). The CDR3 here is CASSPPSSMNTEAFF.

CDR3 residues: CASSQDGVTGGTEAFF. V and J are TRBV14 and TRBJ1-1; TCRdb returns TRBD1, unconfirmable since there is no DNA. Germline CDR1 is SGHDN and CDR2 is FVKESK. CDR3 length: 16 residues. Full variable domain (remainder filled in from reference TRBV14 and TRBJ1-1): EAGVTQFPSHSVIEKGQTVTLRCDPISGHDNLYWYRRVMGKEIKFLLHFVKESKQDESGMPNNRFLAERTGGTYSTLKVQPAELEDSGVYFCASSQDGVTGGTEAFFGQGTRLTVV.

This clonotype is classed as medium-sized (0.01 to 0.1%) by frequency. This chain links TRBV29-1 with TRBJ2-5. From germline, CDR1 is SQVTM and CDR2 ANQGSEA. The length of the CDR3 is 15 residues. CDR3 amino acids: CSVEVGAGTQETQYF.

The chain recombines TRBV3-1 with TRBJ2-3; checking the TCRdb D call of TRBD1 is not possible without DNA. Germline lookup yields CDR1 LGHDT and CDR2 YNNKEL (reference sequence). The CDR3 loop spans 17 amino acids. The CDR3 region is CASSQLAPAGHTDTQYF.

This chain uses TRBV29-1 with TRBJ1-2. The CDR3 runs to 14 residues. From germline, CDR1 is SQVTM and CDR2 ANQGSEA. CDR3 protein: CSVEFRVANYGYTF.

This clonotype is identified as medium-sized from frequency. The chain combines TRBV30 with TRBJ2-7. The CDR3 extends over 13 amino acids. The germline V gene encodes CDR1 GTSNPN and CDR2 SVGIG (reference sequence). This CDR3 reads CAWRVKGSYEQYF.

J is TRBJ2-1 and V is TRBV13. The CDR3 length is 13 residues. CDR1 is PRHDT, CDR2 FYEKMQ, per germline (reference sequence). The CDR3: CASSPRPVGEQFF.

This clonotype is identified as medium-sized from frequency. The chain links TRBV29-1 to TRBJ2-3. The CDR3 has 13 residues. Germline values: CDR1 SQVTM, CDR2 ANQGSEA. CDR3 in amino acids: CSVDQVYTDTQYF.

This clonotype is labeled medium-sized based on frequency. The CDR3: CASSFDGRSYEQYF. The rearrangement links TRBV12-3 or TRBV12-4 to TRBJ2-7; checking the TCRdb D call of TRBD2 is not possible without DNA. This CDR3 comprises 14 residues.

Frequency places this clonotype as medium-sized. The chain carries TRBV4-1 and TRBJ2-7. In germline, CDR1 is MGHRA, CDR2 YSYEKL. CDR3 length: 15 amino acids. CDR3 in amino acids: CASSQDTVAGYEQYF.

The J gene is TRBJ1-1, the V gene TRBV29-1. This CDR3 comprises 14 residues. CDR1 SQVTM and CDR2 ANQGSEA come from the germline V gene. This chain's CDR3 is CSVEEWRNRTEAFF.